This T cell receptor (beta chain) was sequenced during a study of CD8+CD57+ T cells in acquired aplastic anemia. General study findings and limits: Roughly 30 CD8+ CDR3 sequences occurred in both the patients and the controls.

The study profiled TCR beta VDJ and CDR3 using genomic DNA as template. TCRdb reprocessed the reads via MiXCR and lists one record per CDR3 protein. The profile shows around 400,000 distinct CDR3 sequences, around 72% of them singletons. CDR1 and CDR2 (germline): LGHNT, FRNRAP. CDR3 length: 19 amino acids. The V and J ends lost 4 bases and 0 bases respectively, with 21 bases between them. This clonotype turned up a few times. What it binds is unknown. The chain carries TRBV12-5 and TRBJ1-4, with D unclear. Sequencing was done on a sample of sorted CD4+, CD8+, or CD8+CD57+ T cells (not recorded which) from PBMCs. The origin of this receptor is a human donor in good health, serving as a control. As DNA, the CDR3 is TGTGCTAGTGGTTCTATTATGGGTGCCGACGGTGCAACTAATGAAAAACTGTTTTTT. Translation: CASGSIMGADGATNEKLFF.